This T cell receptor (beta chain) was sequenced for a study of control samples from healthy donors and cancer patients. The table came from immunoSEQ multiplex PCR; TCRdb's copy has only in-frame clones and leaves some out. The profile shows 150,000 to 170,000 clones, approximately 94% of them singletons. Germline V gives CDR1 MGHRA, CDR2 YSYEKL. V gave up 0 bases and J gave up 3 bases, with 8 bases separating them. The CDR3 is 14 amino acids. The sample taken for sequencing was blood. V and J are TRBV4-1 and TRBJ1-1; D ambiguous. The origin of this receptor is a man aged 35 to 55 in good health. CDR3 sequence: CASSQELGYTEAFF. CDR3 bases: TGCGCCAGCAGCCAAGAACTGGGATACACTGAAGCTTTCTTT.